These T cell receptor beta chains were read from a single sample in a study of blood T cell repertoires in COVID-19. Using immunoSEQ multiplex PCR, the repertoire was profiled, and TCRdb retains in-frame clones only, with some absent. The table shows roughly 150,000 clones, with 82% occurring only once. The specimen was peripheral blood. The receptors come from a woman aged 80 or over with active or convalescent COVID-19. CDR3s leave out the opening cysteine and the closing phenylalanine or tryptophan. The D gene is left open where the match is weak. Clone size is not always given. Where it is, it says once, few, many or a class for expanded clones.

D gene,V gene,clone size,CDR3 protein
TRBD1,TRBV3-1/TRBV3-2,NA,ASSDRAGGYT
TRBD1,TRBV29-1,few,SAVGTGNTDTQY
NA,TRBV30,NA,AWSAGTYNEQF
TRBD2,TRBV6-5,NA,ASGLAGRVDTQY
TRBD1,TRBV24-1,NA,ATSDSSSGTGGYNEQF
NA,TRBV5-1,once,ASTSVPNYGYT
NA,TRBV7-7,NA,ASSLGLVRSNEQF
NA,TRBV21-1,NA,APRRGRSNQPQH
TRBD1,TRBV5-6,NA,ASSATGTGRNEQF
NA,TRBV7-3,NA,ASSLSGDTQY
TRBD1,TRBV28,few,ASSSPGTGAYEQY
NA,TRBV6-5,NA,ASTRGRSYEQY
NA,TRBV3-1/TRBV3-2,NA,ASSPTIADTQY
TRBD2,TRBV20-1,NA,SASGTSGSRTGELF
TRBD2,TRBV5-5,NA,ASSWRGLAGPNEQF
TRBD1,TRBV5-4,NA,ASSLQGARQPQH
NA,TRBV19,few,ASNQTPTGKIYGYT
TRBD1,TRBV27,NA,ASSYGQVNEQY
TRBD1,TRBV6-5,NA,ASSPTGLNTEAF
TRBD1,TRBV19,once,ASSPLQGASNQPQH
NA,TRBV2,NA,ASTRDLGTYEQY
NA,TRBV28,once,ASSLSGTKSYEQY
TRBD2,TRBV19,NA,ASSAGTSAEQF
NA,TRBV6-5,NA,ASSPRGRGVQPQH
NA,TRBV28,few,ASSLQAISYEQY
NA,TRBV11-2,NA,ASRLRQGGYEQY
NA,TRBV5-4,NA,ASSLGQVDYGYT
NA,TRBV19,NA,ASSINAGTAGDTQY
NA,TRBV7-2,NA,ASSATRETQY
TRBD1,TRBV5-1,NA,ASSLYLRTGGTDTQY
NA,TRBV6-5,once,ASNSGYGYT
TRBD1,TRBV19,NA,ASSSPGTANYGYT
NA,TRBV5-5,once,ASSAGDWVRSEQY
NA,TRBV5-1,NA,ASSESSNQPQH
NA,TRBV7-9,NA,ASSLDTDYGYT
NA,TRBV12-3/TRBV12-4,NA,ASSLGAYEQY
NA,TRBV29-1,NA,SVEVQSADTQY
NA,TRBV9,NA,ASSSRRSSSTDTQY
NA,TRBV6-5,NA,ASGAAASNQPQH
NA,TRBV5-1,NA,ASSLARGVRVTGELF
TRBD1,TRBV27,NA,ANHPTGYFYEQY
NA,TRBV5-1,NA,ASSLTGSMGQPQH